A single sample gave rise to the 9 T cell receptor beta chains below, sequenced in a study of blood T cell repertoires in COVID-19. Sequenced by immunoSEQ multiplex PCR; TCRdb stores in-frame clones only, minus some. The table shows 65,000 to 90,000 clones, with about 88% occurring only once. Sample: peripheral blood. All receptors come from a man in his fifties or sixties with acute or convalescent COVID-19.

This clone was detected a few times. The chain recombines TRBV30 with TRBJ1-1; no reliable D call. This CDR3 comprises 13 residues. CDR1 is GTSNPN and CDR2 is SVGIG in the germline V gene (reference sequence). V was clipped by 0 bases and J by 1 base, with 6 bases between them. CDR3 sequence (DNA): TGTGCCTGGAGTGTTTCCCGGAACACTGAAGCTTTCTTT. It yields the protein CAWSVSRNTEAFF.

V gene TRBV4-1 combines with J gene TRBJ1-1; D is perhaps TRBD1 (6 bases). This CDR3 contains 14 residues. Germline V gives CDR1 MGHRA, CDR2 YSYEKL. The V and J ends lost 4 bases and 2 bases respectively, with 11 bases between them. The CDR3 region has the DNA TGCGCCAGCAGCCTCCGGGACACAAACACTGAAGCTTTCTTT. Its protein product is CASSLRDTNTEAFF.

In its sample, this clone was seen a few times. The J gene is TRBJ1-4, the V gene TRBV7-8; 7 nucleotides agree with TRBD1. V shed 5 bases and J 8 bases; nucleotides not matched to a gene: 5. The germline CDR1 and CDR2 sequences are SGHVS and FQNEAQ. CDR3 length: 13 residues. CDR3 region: CASSSEQGEKLFF. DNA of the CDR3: TGTGCCAGCAGCAGCGAACAGGGGGAAAAACTGTTTTTT.

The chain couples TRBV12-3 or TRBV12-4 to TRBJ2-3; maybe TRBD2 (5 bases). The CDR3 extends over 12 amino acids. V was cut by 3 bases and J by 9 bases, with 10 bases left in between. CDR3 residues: CASSFSGKTQYF. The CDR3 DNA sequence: TGTGCCAGCAGTTTCAGCGGAAAAACGCAGTATTTT.

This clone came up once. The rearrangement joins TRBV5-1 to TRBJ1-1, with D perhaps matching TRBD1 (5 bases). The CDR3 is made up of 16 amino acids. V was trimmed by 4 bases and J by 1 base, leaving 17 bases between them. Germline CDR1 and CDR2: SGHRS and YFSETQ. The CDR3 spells CASSGGTLAANTEAFF. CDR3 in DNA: TGCGCCAGCAGCGGCGGGACCTTAGCGGCGAACACTGAAGCTTTCTTT.

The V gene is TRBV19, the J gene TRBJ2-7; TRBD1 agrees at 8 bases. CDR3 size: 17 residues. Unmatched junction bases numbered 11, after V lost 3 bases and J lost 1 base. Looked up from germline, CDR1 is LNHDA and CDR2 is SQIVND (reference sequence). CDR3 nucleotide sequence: TGTGCCAGTAGTATGAGTTATTCACACAGGGGGTCCTACGAGCAGTACTTC. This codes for CASSMSYSHRGSYEQYF. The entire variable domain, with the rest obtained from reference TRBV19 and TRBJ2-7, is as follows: DGGITQSPKYLFRKEGQNVTLSCEQNLNHDAMYWYRQDPGQGLRLIYYSQIVNDFQKGDIAEGYSVSREKKESFPLTVTSAQKNPTAFYLCASSMSYSHRGSYEQYFGPGTRLTVT.

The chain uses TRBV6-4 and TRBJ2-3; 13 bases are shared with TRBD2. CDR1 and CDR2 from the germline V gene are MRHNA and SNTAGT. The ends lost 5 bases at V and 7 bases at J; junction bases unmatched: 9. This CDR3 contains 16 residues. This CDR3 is CASSPGTSGVQNTQYF. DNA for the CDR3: TGTGCCAGCAGTCCTGGGACTAGCGGGGTACAAAATACGCAGTATTTT.

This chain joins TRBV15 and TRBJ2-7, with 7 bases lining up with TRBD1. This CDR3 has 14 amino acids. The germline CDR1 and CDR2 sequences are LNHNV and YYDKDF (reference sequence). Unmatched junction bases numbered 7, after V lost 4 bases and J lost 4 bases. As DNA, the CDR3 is TGTGCCACCAGCAAAAAGACAGGGATATACGAGCAGTACTTC. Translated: CATSKKTGIYEQYF.

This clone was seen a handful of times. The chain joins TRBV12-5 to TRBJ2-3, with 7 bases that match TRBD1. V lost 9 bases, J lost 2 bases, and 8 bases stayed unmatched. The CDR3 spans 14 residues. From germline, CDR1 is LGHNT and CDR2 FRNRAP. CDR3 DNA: TGTGCTAGCGCAACACAGGGGATCACAGATACGCAGTATTTT. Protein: CASATQGITDTQYF.